The 11 T cell receptor beta chains in this list originate from one sample, sequenced in a study of T and B cells in COVID-19 patients. BIOMED2 TRB-A/B primer pools were used in multiplex TRB PCR. TCRdb analysed the multiplex PCR reads with MiXCR anew, one entry per CDR3 protein. The table includes 23,000 or so distinct CDR3 sequences, over 25% detected once. Blood genomic DNA input for TRB amplification was about 240-550 ng. The sequencing sample was made of blood. The receptors come from a human donor who had recovered from COVID-19.

This clonotype was observed a handful of times. The DNA for the CDR3 is TGTGCCAGCAGTGACATTACAAATCAGCCCCAGCATTTT. This encodes CASSDITNQPQHF. This rearrangement joins TRBV6-1 to TRBJ1-5; D is unresolved. The CDR3 is 13 residues long. From germline, CDR1 is MNHNS and CDR2 SASEGT. Trimming left V 3 bases short and J 4 bases short, with 7 bases between.

The chain combines TRBV11-1 with TRBJ1-6; possible D gene TRBD1, 5 bases. The CDR3 extends over 15 amino acids. CDR1 is SGHAT and CDR2 is FQDESV in the germline V gene (reference sequence). Deletions cut 1 base from V and 3 bases from J, with 7 bases between. The CDR3 region is CASSLGGDYNSPLHF. CDR3 coding DNA: TGTGCCAGCAGCTTAGGAGGGGACTATAATTCACCCCTCCACTTT.

This chain connects TRBV15 to TRBJ2-7; 7 bases map to TRBD1. CDR3 length: 14 residues. From germline, CDR1 is LNHNV and CDR2 YYDKDF (reference sequence). J lost 2 bases, V lost 4 bases, and 5 bases had no gene match. The CDR3 here is CATSTRQGAYEQYF. The CDR3 coding sequence is TGTGCCACCAGCACCCGACAGGGCGCCTACGAGCAGTACTTC.

The table lists this clonotype with a few counts. The V and J genes are TRBV6-1 and TRBJ1-2, with 7 bases lining up with TRBD1. Germline lookup yields CDR1 MNHNS and CDR2 SASEGT. CDR3 length: 14 amino acids. V lost 4 bases, J lost 7 bases, and 9 bases stayed unmatched. The CDR3 bases are TGTGCCAGCAGTGCCTCGGACAGGTGGTTTGGCTACACCTTC. Its translation: CASSASDRWFGYTF.

This clonotype was observed a handful of times. The chain employs TRBV6-5 and TRBJ1-2; D perhaps matches TRBD1 (6 bases). V lost 4 bases to trimming and J lost 4 bases, with 10 bases between them. The CDR3 covers 13 residues. In germline, CDR1 is MNHEY, CDR2 SVGAGI. CDR3: CASSFGGPYGYTF. The CDR3 nucleotides are TGTGCCAGCAGTTTTGGGGGGCCCTATGGCTACACCTTC.

This clonotype turned up a few times. CDR3: CASSPGQSNQPQHF. The CDR3 region has the DNA TGTGCCAGCAGCCCGGGACAGAGCAATCAGCCCCAGCATTTT. J is TRBJ1-5 and V is TRBV5-6; 7 nucleotides line up with TRBD1. The trim removed 4 bases at V and 1 base at J, leaving 2 bases unmatched. The CDR3 covers 14 residues. Per the germline V gene, CDR1 is SGHDT and CDR2 is YYEEEE.

The rearrangement links TRBV27 to TRBJ2-1; 7 nucleotides match TRBD1. Germline trimming cut 0 bases from V and 5 bases from J; bases unmatched to any gene: 1. Germline V gene sequence: CDR1 MNHEY, CDR2 SMNVEV (reference sequence). The CDR3 has 14 amino acids. In DNA, the CDR3 is TGTGCCAGCAGTTTATCTAGGGGGCACAATGAGCAGTTCTTC. Translating it yields CASSLSRGHNEQFF.

This clonotype has only a few counts. The chain carries TRBV24-1 and TRBJ2-3, with D possibly being TRBD1 or TRBD2 (6 bases each). CDR1 is KGHDR and CDR2 is SFDVKD in the germline V gene. The CDR3 sequence is 13 residues long. Between the trimmed V and J ends, which lost 3 bases and 5 bases, there was a span of 8 bases. This CDR3 is CATSDGGQDTQYF. The CDR3 DNA follows: TGTGCCACCAGTGATGGGGGGCAAGATACGCAGTATTTT.

This rearrangement joins TRBV18 to TRBJ1-1; TRBD1 matches 12 bases. Losses at the gene ends were 5 bases for V and 1 base for J; bases not matched to a gene: 5. The CDR3 runs to 16 residues. CDR1 is KGHSH and CDR2 is LQKENI in the germline V gene. CDR3 nucleotides: TGTGCCAGCTCAGTCGGGACAGGGGGCTCGAACACTGAAGCTTTCTTT. Translation: CASSVGTGGSNTEAFF.

The chain links TRBV6-5 to TRBJ2-1; tentatively, D is TRBD2 (5 bases). The germline gives CDR1 MNHEY, CDR2 SVGAGI. Trimming removed 5 bases at V and 7 bases at J, with 12 bases between. The CDR3 spans 13 residues. The CDR3 loop is CASSECPGNEQFF. The CDR3 DNA is TGTGCCAGCAGTGAATGCCCGGGGAATGAGCAGTTCTTC.

The rearrangement joins TRBV18 to TRBJ1-2; possibly TRBD1 for D (6 bases). This CDR3 contains 14 residues. V lost 3 bases, J lost 8 bases, and 16 bases lay in between. The germline V gene encodes CDR1 KGHSH and CDR2 LQKENI. This chain's CDR3 is CASSPEGESGGYTF. The CDR3 DNA follows: TGTGCCAGCTCACCCGAGGGGGAGTCTGGAGGCTACACCTTC.